A single sample is the source of the 24 T cell receptor beta chains below, sequenced in a study of beta chain features in type 1 diabetes. The whole isolated RNA underwent reverse transcription, so sequencing captured expressed TCRB transcripts. The method was immunoSEQ multiplex PCR; TCRdb's version includes in-frame clones alone and lacks a portion of them. Among about 250,000 clones listed, approximately 14% were seen once. Sequencing was carried out using naive CD4+ T cells from blood. The receptor set was obtained from a woman in her thirties or forties in good health.

This clone came up many times. The rearrangement links TRBV4-1 to TRBJ1-2, with D perhaps TRBD1 (5 bases). The CDR3 sequence is 15 residues long. V lost 2 bases, J lost 6 bases, and 16 bases lay in between. Germline V lookup: CDR1 MGHRA, CDR2 YSYEKL. The CDR3 reads CASSQRGGARNGYTF. CDR3 sequence (DNA): TGCGCCAGCAGCCAAAGAGGAGGGGCGAGAAATGGCTACACCTTC.

The CDR3: CASINGFSYEQYF. In DNA form, the CDR3 reads TGTGCCAGCATTAACGGGTTCTCCTACGAGCAGTACTTC. The chain recombines TRBV6-1 with TRBJ2-7; D not resolved. CDR1 MNHNS and CDR2 SASEGT come from the germline V gene. With 7 bases removed from V and 0 bases from J, the gap between germline ends came to 10 bases. This CDR3 is built from 13 residues.

The chain joins TRBV9 to TRBJ2-2; D perhaps matches TRBD1 (6 bases). Trimming removed 4 bases from V and 7 bases from J, with 17 bases in between. CDR1 and CDR2 (germline): SGDLS, YYNGEE. The CDR3 spans 15 residues. The CDR3 protein is CASSPQLGAGGELFF. Here the CDR3 DNA reads TGTGCCAGCAGCCCCCAGTTGGGGGCGGGCGGGGAGCTGTTTTTT. Full variable domain (missing parts from reference TRBV9 and TRBJ2-2): DSGVTQTPKHLITATGQRVTLRCSPRSGDLSVYWYQQSLDQGLQFLIQYYNGEERAKGNILERFSAQQFPDLHSELNLSSLELGDSALYFCASSPQLGAGGELFFGEGSRLTVL.

The gene calls are TRBV15 and TRBJ2-4; 7 bases fit TRBD2. The J segment lost 10 bases and the V segment lost 0 bases, leaving 3 bases of the junction unmatched. The CDR3 totals 13 residues. Germline values: CDR1 LNHNV, CDR2 YYDKDF (reference sequence). The CDR3 reads CATSRDKAGIQYF. The CDR3 DNA sequence: TGTGCCACCAGCAGAGATAAAGCGGGGATTCAGTACTTC.

This sequence joins TRBV5-1 and TRBJ2-3; 11 bases are a match to TRBD2. Germline V gene sequence: CDR1 SGHRS, CDR2 YFSETQ. The CDR3 length is 16 residues. Unmatched junction bases numbered 7, after V lost 3 bases and J lost 4 bases. In DNA form, the CDR3 reads TGCGCCAGCAGCTGGGCTCTAGCGGGGGGTCCAGATACGCAGTATTTT. Its translation: CASSWALAGGPDTQYF.

This clone was found a few times. The chain joins TRBV19 to TRBJ2-6; 10 positions match TRBD1. Germline V CDR1 and CDR2: LNHDA, SQIVND (reference sequence). CDR3 length equals 17 residues. The V and J ends lost 5 bases and 4 bases, in that order; junction bases with no gene match: 8. The CDR3 coding sequence is TGTGCCAGTAGTTCACCGGGACAGGGGACCGGGGCCAACGTCCTGACTTTC. This codes for CASSSPGQGTGANVLTF. Variable domain in full (rest from reference TRBV19 and TRBJ2-6): DGGITQSPKYLFRKEGQNVTLSCEQNLNHDAMYWYRQDPGQGLRLIYYSQIVNDFQKGDIAEGYSVSREKKESFPLTVTSAQKNPTAFYLCASSSPGQGTGANVLTFGAGSRLTVL.

This chain uses TRBV21-1 with TRBJ2-5; the table's TRBD1 call for D was not verified on the DNA. TRBV21-1 is listed as a pseudogene. The CDR3 length is 18 residues. In DNA, the CDR3 is TGTGCCAGCAGCAAAGAAAGGCCTTGGGGGCTCGGCGAAGAGACCCAGTACTTC. Its translation: CASSKERPWGLGEETQYF.

The J gene is TRBJ1-3, the V gene TRBV7-2; D call uncertain. Germline V gene sequence: CDR1 SGHTA, CDR2 FQGNSA. The length of the CDR3 is 16 residues. Trimming shortened V by 4 bases and J by 0 bases, and 13 bases separated the two germline ends. The CDR3, as DNA: TGTGCCAGCAGCTCCCAACCGACTAACTCTGGAAACACCATATATTTT. This encodes CASSSQPTNSGNTIYF.

A few counts support this clone. At one end the junction does not follow the germline gene, possibly because of a read error. The rearrangement joins TRBV6-1 to TRBJ2-3; TRBD2 aligns across 9 bases. The germline V gene has CDR1 MNHNS and CDR2 SASEGT. The CDR3 contains 16 residues. The CDR3 region has the DNA TGTGCCATCAGTGAAAACGCGGGGGGGTCCACAGATACGCAGTATTTT. This encodes CAISENAGGSTDTQYF.

DNA for the CDR3: TGTGCCAGCAGCTTGGAACAGGGAGGGACTGAAGCTTTCTTT. It translates to CASSLEQGGTEAFF. The genes are TRBV5-4 and TRBJ1-1, with D perhaps TRBD1 (6 bases). Germline V gene lookup returns CDR1 SGHNT and CDR2 YYREEE (reference sequence). V was pared by 0 bases and J by 5 bases, with 11 bases between. There are 14 residues in the CDR3.

This clone has a handful of counts. The DNA of the CDR3 is TGCGCCAGCAGCCAAGAGAGGACGGACAGCGCTCGGGTCAATGAGCAGTTCTTC. The encoded protein is CASSQERTDSARVNEQFF. The V gene is TRBV4-1, the J gene TRBJ2-1; TRBD1 might be the D (6 bases). This CDR3 spans 18 amino acids. V lost 0 bases to trimming and J lost 6 bases, with 21 bases between them. The germline CDR1 and CDR2 sequences are MGHRA and YSYEKL.

CDR3 in DNA: TGCAGCGCTGCGAGACCGGACTATACGCAGTATTTT. Translating it yields CSAARPDYTQYF. The rearrangement joins TRBV29-1 to TRBJ2-3; the D gene is possibly TRBD2 (5 bases). Trimming stripped 7 bases from V and 7 bases from J, with 15 bases between. The germline V gene has CDR1 SQVTM and CDR2 ANQGSEA. The CDR3 is 12 amino acids.

The chain links TRBV5-1 to TRBJ1-3; D gene unclear. The CDR3 has 15 residues. V lost 0 bases and J lost 4, with 11 bases in between. Per the germline V gene, CDR1 is SGHRS and CDR2 is YFSETQ. The CDR3 coding sequence is TGCGCCAGCAGCTTGGAGGCACTAGGAGGAAACACCATATATTTT. This codes for CASSLEALGGNTIYF. Variable domain in full (rest from reference TRBV5-1 and TRBJ1-3): KAGVTQTPRYLIKTRGQQVTLSCSPISGHRSVSWYQQTPGQGLQFLFEYFSETQRNKGNFPGRFSGRQFSNSRSEMNVSTLELGDSALYLCASSLEALGGNTIYFGEGSWLTVV.

This sequence joins TRBV25-1 and TRBJ1-1; D remains unclear. V was shortened by 6 bases and J by 1 base, with 6 bases between the two germline ends. The germline V gene encodes CDR1 MGHDK and CDR2 SYGVNS. This CDR3 region has 12 residues. CDR3 nucleotide sequence: TGTGCCAGCAGGGTAGCGAACACTGAAGCTTTCTTT. The encoded protein is CASRVANTEAFF.

The J gene is TRBJ2-5, the V gene TRBV5-1; 9 bases line up with TRBD1. Germline CDR1 SGHRS, CDR2 YFSETQ. This CDR3 contains 15 residues. J gave up 2 bases and V 4 bases, and 6 bases lay outside the gene matches. CDR3 coding DNA: TGCGCCAGCAGCATAGGGACAGGGCCACAAGAGACCCAGTACTTC. Amino acid sequence: CASSIGTGPQETQYF.

The gene calls are TRBV18 and TRBJ1-3, with D hard to call. This CDR3 spans 15 amino acids. Germline assignment: CDR1 KGHSH and CDR2 LQKENI. Trimming took off 1 base at V and 3 bases at J, with 10 bases between the two ends. The CDR3: CASSPLEGGGNTIYF. CDR3 DNA sequence: TGTGCCAGCTCACCACTGGAGGGTGGTGGAAACACCATATATTTT.

This clone was seen more than once but under ten times. The chain joins TRBV7-2 to TRBJ2-3; D is possibly TRBD2 (5 bases). Looked up from germline, CDR1 is SGHTA and CDR2 is FQGNSA. V shed 6 bases and J shed 2 bases, with 15 bases lying between them. CDR3 length equals 15 residues. In nucleotides, the CDR3 is TGTGCCAGCAGAACACCGGGATTATCCACAGATACGCAGTATTTT. It encodes CASRTPGLSTDTQYF.

The chain employs TRBV11-1 and TRBJ2-5; 11 bases fit TRBD2. CDR1 and CDR2 (germline): SGHAT, FQDESV (reference sequence). V shed 2 bases and J 2 bases; nucleotides not matched to a gene: 1. The CDR3 totals 15 residues. In DNA, the CDR3 is TGTGCCAGCAGCTTAAGACTAGCGGGGCAAGAGACCCAGTACTTC. This translates into CASSLRLAGQETQYF.

The chain recombines TRBV7-9 with TRBJ1-2; TRBD1 agrees at 8 bases. This CDR3 is built from 18 residues. The germline gives CDR1 SEHNR, CDR2 FQNEAQ (reference sequence). V shed 4 bases, J shed 7 bases, and the junction held 20 bases outside the gene matches. For the CDR3, the DNA is TGTGCCAGCAGCTCCTCCCCCGCCTGGACAGGGTCGGGTTCTGGCTACACCTTC. The encoded protein is CASSSSPAWTGSGSGYTF.

This rearrangement joins TRBV6-5 to TRBJ1-1; no firm D call. The germline CDR1 and CDR2 sequences are MNHEY and SVGAGI. Deletions cut 0 bases from V and 8 bases from J, with 10 bases between. The CDR3 runs 13 residues. In DNA form, the CDR3 reads TGTGCCAGCAGTTACTCTGCCGGCAGGGAAGCTTTCTTT. Translated: CASSYSAGREAFF.

This clone has more than one count but fewer than ten. The chain combines TRBV14 with TRBJ2-1; D unresolved. Germline V gene data show CDR1 as SGHDN and CDR2 as FVKESK. Trimming pared 4 bases from V and 0 bases from J, leaving 10 bases between. The CDR3 is 15 residues long. The CDR3 nucleotides are TGTGCCAGCAGCCGAGACCATTTCTCCTACAATGAGCAGTTCTTC. It codes for CASSRDHFSYNEQFF.

The J gene is TRBJ2-2, the V gene TRBV19; 8 bases agree with TRBD1. Trimming cost V 7 bases and J 9 bases; bases outside gene matches: 22. Germline V CDR1 and CDR2: LNHDA, SQIVND (reference sequence). The CDR3 spans 18 residues. The CDR3, as DNA: TGTGCCAGTACCCCTCAGGCAGGGGGCGGGTCGGGAACCCGGGAGCTGTTTTTT. Amino acids: CASTPQAGGGSGTRELFF.

This clone was picked up a small number of times. The CDR3 loop is CASSRGGRVVPQETQYF. For the CDR3, the DNA is TGTGCCAGTAGTAGGGGTGGCAGGGTGGTCCCCCAAGAGACCCAGTACTTC. This chain joins TRBV19 and TRBJ2-5; TRBD1 is a possible D gene (5 bases). Deletions cut 4 bases from V and 1 base from J, with 19 bases between. The germline CDR1 and CDR2 sequences are LNHDA and SQIVND (reference sequence). There are 17 residues in the CDR3. Drawing the rest from reference TRBV19 and TRBJ2-5, the complete variable domain is DGGITQSPKYLFRKEGQNVTLSCEQNLNHDAMYWYRQDPGQGLRLIYYSQIVNDFQKGDIAEGYSVSREKKESFPLTVTSAQKNPTAFYLCASSRGGRVVPQETQYFGPGTRLLVL.

V gene TRBV6-5 combines with J gene TRBJ1-5, with D uncertain. Germline V gives CDR1 MNHEY, CDR2 SVGAGI. The CDR3 consists of 14 residues. V shed 0 bases and J shed 6 bases, with 9 bases lying between them. The chain's CDR3 is CASSYSLSGQPQHF. The CDR3 DNA reads TGTGCCAGCAGTTACTCTCTGTCCGGTCAGCCCCAGCATTTT.